Presented here are 16 T cell receptor beta chains from one specimen sequenced in a study of identical twins. A single record per CDR3 protein comes from TCRdb applying MiXCR to the 5' RACE reads. The data contain roughly 700,000 distinct CDR3 sequences, more than 6.5% of them singletons. The sample also formed part of further work on yellow fever vaccine responses in identical twins.

The sample was PBMCs. The receptor source for this set is a woman in her late teens or twenties in good health.

This chain joins TRBV25-1 and TRBJ2-3; tentative D call: TRBD1 (5 bases). Germline CDR1 MGHDK, CDR2 SYGVNS. This CDR3 has 16 residues. V was trimmed by 3 bases and J by 3 bases, leaving 16 bases between them. CDR3 DNA: TGTGCCAGCAGTGATCACGTCAGGGAAGGAACAGATACGCAGTATTTT. Translation gives CASSDHVREGTDTQYF.

The chain joins TRBV18 to TRBJ2-5; D might be TRBD2 (6 bases). Trimming cost V 0 bases and J 2 bases, with 10 bases left between them. The CDR3 totals 15 residues. The germline CDR1 and CDR2 sequences are KGHSH and LQKENI. CDR3 coding DNA: TGTGCCAGCTCACCACCGCGGGGACCTCAAGAGACCCAGTACTTC. Translation: CASSPPRGPQETQYF.

This clonotype showed up just a few times. This sequence joins TRBV7-9 and TRBJ1-2; 10 bases line up with TRBD1. This CDR3 has 14 residues. Per the germline V gene, CDR1 is SEHNR and CDR2 is FQNEAQ (reference sequence). V dropped 5 bases and J dropped 2; count of bases not matched to a gene: 2. The CDR3 coding sequence is TGTGCCAGCAGCGAGGGACAGGGGAACTATGGCTACACCTTC. Translated, it gives CASSEGQGNYGYTF.

This chain links TRBV3-1 with TRBJ2-7; perhaps TRBD2 as D (6 bases). This CDR3 spans 15 amino acids. CDR1 is LGHDT, CDR2 YNNKEL, per germline (reference sequence). V lost 0 bases to trimming and J lost 5 bases, with 14 bases between them. CDR3 DNA: TGTGCCAGCAGCCAAGATAGGGACTGGGTAGACGAGCAGTACTTC. Protein: CASSQDRDWVDEQYF.

V usage is TRBV14 and J usage is TRBJ2-1, with TRBD2 matching over 15 bases. The V and J ends lost 3 bases and 2 bases, in that order; junction bases with no gene match: 5. The CDR3 totals 18 residues. Germline CDR1 SGHDN, CDR2 FVKESK. The CDR3 is CASSHRGLAGGPYNEQFF. CDR3 nucleotides: TGTGCCAGCAGCCATAGGGGACTAGCGGGAGGTCCCTACAATGAGCAGTTCTTC.

The sample holds many counts of this clonotype. The chain has TRBV15 and TRBJ2-7, with 10 nucleotides matching TRBD2. J gave up 5 bases and V 1 base, and 14 bases lay outside the gene matches. The CDR3 extends over 18 amino acids. Germline assignment: CDR1 LNHNV and CDR2 YYDKDF (reference sequence). The CDR3 spells CATSRVGGSTSGTDEQYF. The CDR3 DNA reads TGTGCCACCAGCAGAGTCGGAGGTTCAACTAGCGGGACGGACGAGCAGTACTTC.

This clonotype was observed a few times. V gene TRBV14 combines with J gene TRBJ2-7; no firm D call. The CDR3 has 15 residues. In germline, CDR1 is SGHDN, CDR2 FVKESK. V was trimmed by 0 bases and J by 4 bases, leaving 13 bases between them. CDR3: CASSQDLSAAYEQYF. The DNA of the CDR3 is TGTGCCAGCAGCCAAGACCTATCCGCTGCTTACGAGCAGTACTTC. Variable domain in full (rest from reference TRBV14 and TRBJ2-7): EAGVTQFPSHSVIEKGQTVTLRCDPISGHDNLYWYRRVMGKEIKFLLHFVKESKQDESGMPNNRFLAERTGGTYSTLKVQPAELEDSGVYFCASSQDLSAAYEQYFGPGTRLTVT.

This clonotype was observed a handful of times. The V and J genes are TRBV12-3 or TRBV12-4 and TRBJ2-1, with 9 positions matching TRBD2. V dropped 4 bases and J dropped 0; count of bases not matched to a gene: 4. CDR3 length equals 16 residues. The CDR3 loop reads CASSSSGGFSYNEQFF. As DNA, the CDR3 is TGTGCCAGCAGTTCAAGCGGGGGGTTCTCCTACAATGAGCAGTTCTTC.

The V and J genes are TRBV5-6 and TRBJ2-7, with a tentative D call TRBD1 (6 bases). Germline V lookup: CDR1 SGHDT, CDR2 YYEEEE. The CDR3 extends over 13 amino acids. V lost 4 bases and J lost 3, with 11 bases in between. CDR3 sequence: CASSPEGGYEQYF. CDR3 DNA sequence: TGTGCCAGCAGCCCCGAAGGGGGCTACGAGCAGTACTTC.

This chain links TRBV7-2 with TRBJ2-3; possibly TRBD1 or TRBD2 for D (5 bases each). The CDR3 is made up of 16 amino acids. V lost 1 base and J lost 4, with 15 bases in between. Germline loops: CDR1 SGHTA, CDR2 FQGNSA. CDR3 residues: CASSLVLDGASDTQYF. The CDR3 DNA is TGTGCCAGCAGCTTAGTCTTAGACGGGGCCTCAGATACGCAGTATTTT.

In this sample, this clonotype turned up a few times. This chain connects TRBV28 to TRBJ2-7; no clear D. V was shortened by 6 bases and J by 3 bases, with 12 bases between the two germline ends. The CDR3 totals 13 residues. From germline, CDR1 is MDHEN and CDR2 SYDVKM. CDR3 DNA sequence: TGTGCCAGCAGGTATAAGATCAACTACGAGCAGTACTTC. Translating gives CASRYKINYEQYF.

The sample holds a few counts of this clonotype. The chain joins TRBV20-1 to TRBJ1-1; D unresolved. Between the trimmed V and J ends, which lost 4 bases and 7 bases, there was a span of 16 bases. CDR3 length: 13 amino acids. CDR1 is DFQATT and CDR2 is SNEGSKA in the germline V gene (reference sequence). The CDR3, as DNA: TGCAGTGCTACCCTCACTGGACTCGGTGAAGCTTTCTTT. Its protein product is CSATLTGLGEAFF.

The chain joins TRBV11-2 to TRBJ2-2; D is uncertain. Germline CDR1 and CDR2: SGHAT and FQNNGV. CDR3 length: 13 residues. V lost 5 bases and J 4 bases, leaving 8 bases between the germline ends. The CDR3 DNA reads TGTGCCAGCAGCGCATTCTCCACCGGGGAGCTGTTTTTT. Protein product: CASSAFSTGELFF.

In this sample, this clonotype turned up a few times. This rearrangement joins TRBV12-3 or TRBV12-4 to TRBJ2-3; D unresolved. Trimming left V 1 base short and J 6 bases short, with 11 bases between. The CDR3 runs 14 residues. CDR3 amino acids: CASSLGYSRDTQYF. CDR3 DNA sequence: TGTGCCAGCAGTTTAGGATACTCTAGGGATACGCAGTATTTT.

This chain joins TRBV9 and TRBJ2-7; D may correspond to TRBD1 or TRBD2 (6 bases each). Germline CDR1 is SGDLS and CDR2 is YYNGEE. The CDR3 contains 17 residues. Between the trimmed V and J ends, which lost 0 bases and 4 bases, there was a span of 20 bases. This chain's CDR3 is CASSVATGGGSGYEQYF. The CDR3 DNA sequence: TGTGCCAGCAGCGTAGCTACAGGAGGGGGGAGCGGGTACGAGCAGTACTTC. Variable domain in full (rest from reference TRBV9 and TRBJ2-7): DSGVTQTPKHLITATGQRVTLRCSPRSGDLSVYWYQQSLDQGLQFLIQYYNGEERAKGNILERFSAQQFPDLHSELNLSSLELGDSALYFCASSVATGGGSGYEQYFGPGTRLTVT.

This clonotype occurred many times. This chain connects TRBV12-3 or TRBV12-4 to TRBJ2-5; D remains ambiguous. This CDR3 contains 13 residues. Deletions cut 3 bases from V and 2 bases from J, with 7 bases between. In nucleotides, the CDR3 is TGTGCCAGCAGTTTTCGCGTACAAGAGACCCAGTACTTC. Translated: CASSFRVQETQYF.